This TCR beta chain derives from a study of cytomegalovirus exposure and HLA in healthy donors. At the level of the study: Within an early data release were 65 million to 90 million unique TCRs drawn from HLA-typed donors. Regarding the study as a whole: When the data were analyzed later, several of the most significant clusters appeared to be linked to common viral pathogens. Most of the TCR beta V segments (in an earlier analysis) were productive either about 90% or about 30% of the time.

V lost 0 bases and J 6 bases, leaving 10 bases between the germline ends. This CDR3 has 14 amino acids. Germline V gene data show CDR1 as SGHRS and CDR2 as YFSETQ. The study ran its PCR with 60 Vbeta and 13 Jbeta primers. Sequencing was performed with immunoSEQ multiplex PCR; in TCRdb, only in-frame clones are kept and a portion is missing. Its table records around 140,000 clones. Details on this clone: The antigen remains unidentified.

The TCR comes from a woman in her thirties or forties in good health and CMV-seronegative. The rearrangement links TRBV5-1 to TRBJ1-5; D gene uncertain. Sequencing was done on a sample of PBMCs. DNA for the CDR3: TGCGCCAGCAGCTTGGCTCGTGGGAGTCAGCCCCAGCATTTT. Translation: CASSLARGSQPQHF. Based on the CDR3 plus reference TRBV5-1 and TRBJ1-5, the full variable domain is KAGVTQTPRYLIKTRGQQVTLSCSPISGHRSVSWYQQTPGQGLQFLFEYFSETQRNKGNFPGRFSGRQFSNSRSEMNVSTLELGDSALYLCASSLARGSQPQHFGDGTRLSIL.